This T cell receptor beta chain was captured in a study of T cell repertoires in cytomegalovirus infection. Study details: As its CMV epitopes, the study selected recently identified HLA-C-restricted and well-studied HLA-B-restricted targets. In public TCR beta signatures, there were indications of both CMV infection and matching HLA type. Findings and limits, study-wide: Frequencies of public TCR beta families were cumulated, and this identified carriers of CMV plus the relevant HLA. Ex vivo, HLA-C-restricted CMV-specific TCR beta clonotypes prevailed over the rest of the response.

The table lists this clonotype with a few counts. What it binds is not known. MiXCR was run by TCRdb on the reads, yielding one entry per CDR3 protein. The sample has approximately 500,000 distinct CDR3 sequences, roughly a third seen once. Trimming left V 5 bases short and J 3 bases short, with 11 bases between. Germline V gene sequence: CDR1 SGHVS, CDR2 FQNEAQ. The CDR3 extends over 14 amino acids. The clonotype was recovered from a human donor in good health (CMV status not recorded). Some clones in this sample may be carry-over from other donors' samples. Sequenced here: cultured PBMCs, sampled from culture after CMV antigen stimulation. The chain carries TRBV7-8 and TRBJ1-3; perhaps TRBD1 as D (5 bases). The CDR3 loop is CASSPWDGGNTIYF. The CDR3 DNA reads as TGTGCCAGCAGCCCCTGGGACGGTGGAAACACCATATATTTT.